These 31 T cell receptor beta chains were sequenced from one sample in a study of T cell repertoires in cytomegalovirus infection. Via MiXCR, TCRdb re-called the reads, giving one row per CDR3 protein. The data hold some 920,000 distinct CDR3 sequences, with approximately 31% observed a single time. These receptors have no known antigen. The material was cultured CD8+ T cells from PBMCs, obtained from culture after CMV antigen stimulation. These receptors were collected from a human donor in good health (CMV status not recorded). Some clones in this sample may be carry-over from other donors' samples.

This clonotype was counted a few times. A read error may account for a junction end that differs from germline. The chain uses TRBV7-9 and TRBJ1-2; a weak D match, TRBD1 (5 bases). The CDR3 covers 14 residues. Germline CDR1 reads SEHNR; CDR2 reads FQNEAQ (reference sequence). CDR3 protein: CASRFGGALYGYTF. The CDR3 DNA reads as TGTGCCAGCCGCTTCGGAGGGGCTCTCTATGGCTACACCTTC.

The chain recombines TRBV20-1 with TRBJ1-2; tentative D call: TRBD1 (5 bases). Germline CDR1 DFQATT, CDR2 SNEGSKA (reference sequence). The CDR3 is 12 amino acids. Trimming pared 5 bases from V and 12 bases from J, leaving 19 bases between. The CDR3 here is CSASPSGRADTF. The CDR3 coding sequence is TGCAGTGCTTCCCCCTCGGGACGGGCGGACACCTTC.

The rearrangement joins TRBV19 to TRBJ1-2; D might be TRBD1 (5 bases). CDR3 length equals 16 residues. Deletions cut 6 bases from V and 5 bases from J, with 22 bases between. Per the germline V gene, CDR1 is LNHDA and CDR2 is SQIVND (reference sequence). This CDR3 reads CASSYRQRSLEYGYTF. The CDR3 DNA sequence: TGTGCCAGTAGCTACAGACAGAGGTCTTTAGAGTATGGCTACACCTTC.

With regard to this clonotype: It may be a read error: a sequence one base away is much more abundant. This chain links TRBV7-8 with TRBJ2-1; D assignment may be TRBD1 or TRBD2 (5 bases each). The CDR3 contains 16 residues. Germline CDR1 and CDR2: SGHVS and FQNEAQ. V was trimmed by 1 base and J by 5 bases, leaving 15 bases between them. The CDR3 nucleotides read TGTGCCAGCAGCTTAGGAGGTCTAGTGGGGGACAATGAGCAGTTCTTC. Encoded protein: CASSLGGLVGDNEQFF.

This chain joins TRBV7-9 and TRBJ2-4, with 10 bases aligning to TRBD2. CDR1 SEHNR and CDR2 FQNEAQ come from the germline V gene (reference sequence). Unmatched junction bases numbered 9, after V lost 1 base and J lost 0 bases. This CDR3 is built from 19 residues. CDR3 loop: CASSLEWSGGAIAKNIQYF. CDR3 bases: TGTGCCAGCAGCTTAGAGTGGAGCGGGGGGGCCATAGCCAAAAACATTCAGTACTTC.

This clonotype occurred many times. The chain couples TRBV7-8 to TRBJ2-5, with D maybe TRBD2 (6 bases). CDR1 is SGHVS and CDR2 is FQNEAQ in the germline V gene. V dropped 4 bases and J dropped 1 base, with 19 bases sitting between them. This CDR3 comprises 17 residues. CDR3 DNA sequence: TGTGCCAGCAGCTCCCGGTTTGGATTCGGGGGCCAAGAGACCCAGTACTTC. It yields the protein CASSSRFGFGGQETQYF.

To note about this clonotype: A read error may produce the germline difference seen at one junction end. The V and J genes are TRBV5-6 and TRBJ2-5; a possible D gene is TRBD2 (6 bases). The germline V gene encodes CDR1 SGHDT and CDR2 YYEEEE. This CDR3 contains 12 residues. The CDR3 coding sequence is TGTGCCAGCAGCTTGGCCGCGGGGACCAAGTACTTC. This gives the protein CASSLAAGTKYF.

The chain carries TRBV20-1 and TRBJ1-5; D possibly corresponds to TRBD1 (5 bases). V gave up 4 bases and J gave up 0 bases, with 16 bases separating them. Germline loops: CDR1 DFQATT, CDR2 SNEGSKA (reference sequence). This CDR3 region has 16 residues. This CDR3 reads CSAKTGDRYSNQPQHF. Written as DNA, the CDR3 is TGCAGTGCTAAAACAGGTGACCGTTATAGCAATCAGCCCCAGCATTTT.

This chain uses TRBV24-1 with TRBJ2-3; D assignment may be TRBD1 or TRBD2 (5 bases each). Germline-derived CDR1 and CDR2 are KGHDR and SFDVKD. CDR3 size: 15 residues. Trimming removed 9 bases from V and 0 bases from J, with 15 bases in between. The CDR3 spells CATGSGATSTDTQYF. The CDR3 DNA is TGTGCCACCGGGTCCGGGGCCACTAGCACAGATACGCAGTATTTT.

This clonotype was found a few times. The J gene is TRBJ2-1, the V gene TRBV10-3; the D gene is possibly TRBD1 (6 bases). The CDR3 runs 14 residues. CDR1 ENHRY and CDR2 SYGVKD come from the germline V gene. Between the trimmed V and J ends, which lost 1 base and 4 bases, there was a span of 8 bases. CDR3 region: CAISELDSYNEQFF. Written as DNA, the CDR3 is TGTGCCATCAGTGAGTTGGACAGTTACAATGAGCAGTTCTTC.

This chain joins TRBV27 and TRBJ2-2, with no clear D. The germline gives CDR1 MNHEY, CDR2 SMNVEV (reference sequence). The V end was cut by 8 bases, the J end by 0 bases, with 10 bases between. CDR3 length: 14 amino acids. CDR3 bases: TGTGCCAGCCTTCCGGCTTCGAACACCGGGGAGCTGTTTTTT. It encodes CASLPASNTGELFF.

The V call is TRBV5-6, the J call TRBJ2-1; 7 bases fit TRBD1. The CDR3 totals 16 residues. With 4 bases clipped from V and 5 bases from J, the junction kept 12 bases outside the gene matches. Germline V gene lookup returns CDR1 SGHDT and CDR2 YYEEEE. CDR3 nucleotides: TGTGCCAGCAGCCCAAGCGACAGGGATTTACACAATGAGCAGTTCTTC. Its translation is CASSPSDRDLHNEQFF.

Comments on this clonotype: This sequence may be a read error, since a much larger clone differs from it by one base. CDR3 loop: CACSPQSGTGLYEQYF. The CDR3 DNA reads TGTGCCTGCAGCCCACAAAGCGGGACGGGGCTTTACGAGCAGTACTTC. The J gene is TRBJ2-7, the V gene TRBV7-9, with TRBD2 identical over 7 bases. The CDR3 runs to 16 residues. Germline CDR1 is SEHNR and CDR2 is FQNEAQ (reference sequence).

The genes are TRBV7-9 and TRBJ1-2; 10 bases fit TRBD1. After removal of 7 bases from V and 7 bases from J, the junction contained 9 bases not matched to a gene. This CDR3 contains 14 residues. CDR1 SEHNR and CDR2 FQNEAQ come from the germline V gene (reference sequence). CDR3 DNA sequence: TGTGCCAGCACCCATCTGACAGGGGGCGGTGGCTACACCTTC. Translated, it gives CASTHLTGGGGYTF.

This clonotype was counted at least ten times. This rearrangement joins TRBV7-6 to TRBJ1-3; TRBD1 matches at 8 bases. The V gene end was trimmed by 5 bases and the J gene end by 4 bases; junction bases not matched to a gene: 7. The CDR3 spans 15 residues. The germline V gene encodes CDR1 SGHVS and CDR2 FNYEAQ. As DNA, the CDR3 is TGTGCCAGCAGCCTCCTTGGGACAGGAGGAAACACCATATATTTT. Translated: CASSLLGTGGNTIYF. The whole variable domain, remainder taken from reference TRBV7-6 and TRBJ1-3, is GAGVSQSPRYKVTKRGQDVALRCDPISGHVSLYWYRQALGQGPEFLTYFNYEAQQDKSGLPNDRFSAERPEGSISTLTIQRTEQRDSAMYRCASSLLGTGGNTIYFGEGSWLTVV.

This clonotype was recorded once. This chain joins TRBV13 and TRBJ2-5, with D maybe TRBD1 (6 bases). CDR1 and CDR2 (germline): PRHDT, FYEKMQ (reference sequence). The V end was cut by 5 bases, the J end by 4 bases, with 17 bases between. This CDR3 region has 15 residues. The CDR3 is CASSPSQGPGETQYF. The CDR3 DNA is TGTGCCAGCAGCCCCTCGCAGGGGCCGGGAGAGACCCAGTACTTC.

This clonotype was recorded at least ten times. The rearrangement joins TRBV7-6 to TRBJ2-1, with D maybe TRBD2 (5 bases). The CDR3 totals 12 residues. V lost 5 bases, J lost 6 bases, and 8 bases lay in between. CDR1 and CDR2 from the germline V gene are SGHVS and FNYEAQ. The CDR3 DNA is TGTGCCAGCAGCGCTACTAGCAATGAGCAGTTCTTC. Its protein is CASSATSNEQFF. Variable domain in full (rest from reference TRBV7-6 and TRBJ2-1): GAGVSQSPRYKVTKRGQDVALRCDPISGHVSLYWYRQALGQGPEFLTYFNYEAQQDKSGLPNDRFSAERPEGSISTLTIQRTEQRDSAMYRCASSATSNEQFFGPGTRLTVL.

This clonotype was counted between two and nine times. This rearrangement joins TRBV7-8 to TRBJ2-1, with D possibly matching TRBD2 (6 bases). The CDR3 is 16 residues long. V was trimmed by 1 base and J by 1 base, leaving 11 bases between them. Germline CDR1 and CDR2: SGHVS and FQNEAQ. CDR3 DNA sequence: TGTGCCAGCAGCTTAGGGGGGACTTGGTCCTACAATGAGCAGTTCTTC. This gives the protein CASSLGGTWSYNEQFF.

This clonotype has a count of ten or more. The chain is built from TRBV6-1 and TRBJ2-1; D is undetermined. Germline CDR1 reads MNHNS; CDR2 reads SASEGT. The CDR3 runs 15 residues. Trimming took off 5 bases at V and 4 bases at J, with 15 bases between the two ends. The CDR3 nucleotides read TGTGCCAGCAGTAATGGAGCGATAACTTACAATGAGCAGTTCTTC. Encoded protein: CASSNGAITYNEQFF.

The CDR3 region is CASFGGQELNEQFF. DNA for the CDR3: TGTGCCAGTTTCGGGGGACAGGAGCTCAATGAGCAGTTCTTC. The rearrangement joins TRBV3-1 to TRBJ2-1; 8 bases agree with TRBD1. The CDR3 totals 14 residues. V lost 9 bases and J lost 6; bases outside the gene matches: 10. Germline values: CDR1 LGHDT, CDR2 YNNKEL (reference sequence).

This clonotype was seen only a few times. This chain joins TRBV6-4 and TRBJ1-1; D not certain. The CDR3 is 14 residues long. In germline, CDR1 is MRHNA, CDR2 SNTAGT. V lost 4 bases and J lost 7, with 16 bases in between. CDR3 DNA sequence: TGTGCCAGCAGTGCAAGCAGTCAATTTAGTGAAGCTTTCTTT. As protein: CASSASSQFSEAFF.

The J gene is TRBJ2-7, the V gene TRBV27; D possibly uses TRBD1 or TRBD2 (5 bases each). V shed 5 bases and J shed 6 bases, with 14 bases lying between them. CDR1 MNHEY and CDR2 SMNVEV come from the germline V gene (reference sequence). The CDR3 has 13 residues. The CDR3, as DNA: TGTGCCAGCAGTCGAGGGTACCAGGGCGAGCAGTACGTC. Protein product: CASSRGYQGEQYV.

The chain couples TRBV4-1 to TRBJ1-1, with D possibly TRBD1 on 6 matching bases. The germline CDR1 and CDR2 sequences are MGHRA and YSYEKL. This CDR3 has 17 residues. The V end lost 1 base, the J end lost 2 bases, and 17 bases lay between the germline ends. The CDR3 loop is CASSQGSGRGVNTEAFF. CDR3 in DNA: TGCGCCAGCAGCCAAGGTTCAGGAAGGGGGGTTAACACTGAAGCTTTCTTT.

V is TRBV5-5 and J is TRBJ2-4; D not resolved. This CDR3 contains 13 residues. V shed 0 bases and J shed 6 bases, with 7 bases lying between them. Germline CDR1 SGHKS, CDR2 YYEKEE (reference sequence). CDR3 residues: CASSLVGVNIQYF. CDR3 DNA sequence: TGTGCCAGCAGCTTGGTCGGAGTAAACATTCAGTACTTC.

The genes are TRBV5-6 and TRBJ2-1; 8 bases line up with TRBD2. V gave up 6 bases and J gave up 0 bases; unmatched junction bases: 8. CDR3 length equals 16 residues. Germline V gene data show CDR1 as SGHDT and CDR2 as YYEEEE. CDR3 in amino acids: CASTASGGHSYNEQFF. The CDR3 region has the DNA TGTGCCAGCACCGCCTCGGGGGGGCACTCCTACAATGAGCAGTTCTTC.

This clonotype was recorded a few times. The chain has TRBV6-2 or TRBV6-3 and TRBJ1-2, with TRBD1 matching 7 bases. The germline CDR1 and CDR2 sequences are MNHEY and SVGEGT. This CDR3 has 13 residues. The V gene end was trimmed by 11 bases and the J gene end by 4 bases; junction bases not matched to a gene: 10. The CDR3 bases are TGTGCCGTTAGGGGGCTTCGGTTCTATGGCTACACCTTC. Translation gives CAVRGLRFYGYTF.

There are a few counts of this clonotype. The CDR3 is CASSGRAGVPNEQFF. The DNA of the CDR3 is TGTGCCAGCAGCGGCCGGGCGGGGGTACCCAATGAGCAGTTCTTC. The V call is TRBV6-4, the J call TRBJ2-1, with 7 bases that match TRBD2. Germline V gene sequence: CDR1 MRHNA, CDR2 SNTAGT. J was trimmed by 6 bases and V by 6 bases; bases with no gene match: 11. The CDR3 covers 15 residues.

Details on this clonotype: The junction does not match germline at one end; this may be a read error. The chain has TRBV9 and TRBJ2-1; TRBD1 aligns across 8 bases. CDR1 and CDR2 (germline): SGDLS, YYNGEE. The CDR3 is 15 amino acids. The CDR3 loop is CASSIGTGSFNEQFF. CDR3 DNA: TGTGCCAGCAGCATCGGGACAGGATCCTTCAATGAGCAGTTCTTC.

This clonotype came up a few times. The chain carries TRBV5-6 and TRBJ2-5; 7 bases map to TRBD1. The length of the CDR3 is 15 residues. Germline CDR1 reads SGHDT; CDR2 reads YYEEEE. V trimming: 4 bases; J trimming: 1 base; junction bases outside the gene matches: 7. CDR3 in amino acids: CASSPQGESQETQYF. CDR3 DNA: TGTGCCAGCAGCCCGCAGGGGGAGAGCCAAGAGACCCAGTACTTC.

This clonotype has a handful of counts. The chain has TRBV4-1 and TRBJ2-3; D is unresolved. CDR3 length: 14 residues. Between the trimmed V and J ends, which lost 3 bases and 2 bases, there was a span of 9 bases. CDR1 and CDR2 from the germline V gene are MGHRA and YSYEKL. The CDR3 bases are TGCGCCAGCAGCCAGGAACCCACCACAGATACGCAGTATTTT. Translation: CASSQEPTTDTQYF.

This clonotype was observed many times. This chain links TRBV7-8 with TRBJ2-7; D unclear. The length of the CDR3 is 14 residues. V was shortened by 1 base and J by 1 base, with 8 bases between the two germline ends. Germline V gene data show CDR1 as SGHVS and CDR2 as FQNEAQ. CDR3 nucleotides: TGTGCCAGCAGCTTAGTGGCAGCTTCCTACGAGCAGTACTTC. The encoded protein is CASSLVAASYEQYF.